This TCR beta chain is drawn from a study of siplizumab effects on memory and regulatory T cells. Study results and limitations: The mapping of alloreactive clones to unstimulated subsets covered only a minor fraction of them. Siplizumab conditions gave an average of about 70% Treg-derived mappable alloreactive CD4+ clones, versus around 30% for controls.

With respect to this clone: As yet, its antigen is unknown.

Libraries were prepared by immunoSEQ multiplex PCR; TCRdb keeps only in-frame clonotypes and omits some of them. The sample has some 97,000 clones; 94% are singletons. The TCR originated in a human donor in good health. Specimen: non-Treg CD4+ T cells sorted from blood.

The CDR3 DNA follows: TGCGCCAGCAGCCTGGACAGGGGTTACGGCGGCTCACCCCTCCACTTT. Its translation: CASSLDRGYGGSPLHF. The gene calls are TRBV5-1 and TRBJ1-6, with TRBD1 matching over 9 bases. The CDR3 covers 16 residues. Germline trimming cut 4 bases from V and 10 bases from J; bases unmatched to any gene: 12. Germline CDR1 is SGHRS and CDR2 is YFSETQ.